The clone carrying this TCR beta chain was seen ten or more times. Antigen: not known. These data originate in a study of T cells in Graves' hyperthyroidism and ophthalmopathy. Study-level results: Through a model of 13 V-J features, ophthalmopathy was separated from stable hyperthyroidism.

TCR beta CDR3 region amplification was performed from RNA transcripts. First-round RT-PCR targeting the TCR CDR3 was performed with the HTBI primer set. Via MiXCR, TCRdb re-called the multiplex PCR reads, giving one row per CDR3 protein. Of about 370,000 distinct CDR3 sequences in the sample, over 12% are singletons; the top ten hold approximately 19%. V gave up 3 bases and J gave up 5 bases; unmatched junction bases: 5. Germline V gene lookup returns CDR1 DFQATT and CDR2 SNEGSKA (reference sequence). This CDR3 has 13 residues. Individuals with ophthalmopathy presented a Clinical Activity Score of at least 3, a NOSPECS grade of at least 4 and a duration under 3 months.

The source of this sequence is a woman between 55 and 75 years old with Graves' ophthalmopathy. The V call is TRBV20-1, the J call TRBJ2-7; 9 bases map to TRBD2. Input material: blood. Here the CDR3 DNA reads TGCAGTGCTAGGGACGGGACTAGCAACGAGCAGTACTTC. Translating it yields CSARDGTSNEQYF.